The sample holds many counts of the clone carrying this TCR beta chain. Its antigen is not identified. TCRdb re-analysed the RT-PCR reads in MiXCR, keeping a single row per CDR3 protein. The repertoire holds just under 550,000 distinct CDR3 sequences, 20% to 25% seen once, with about 3% in the top ten. Germline V lookup: CDR1 SNHLY, CDR2 FYNNEI. This CDR3 has 13 residues. Trimming took 5 bases from V and 1 from J, leaving 8 bases between them. The data were taken from a study of response to subunit inactivated influenza vaccine. Study-wide results and limits: With each seasonal influenza vaccination, the authors suggested, few new T cells are recruited.

This sample also appeared in a second study, on T cells expressing NK-cell markers. From that report: Researchers built TCR beta cDNA using 5'RACE template switching with UMIs. An anti-gamma-delta TCR antibody was added in several experiments. It restricted sorting to alpha-beta TCR-expressing T cells. Dominant NKG2C+ clonotypes in over 5 donors made up about 1.0-7.0% of CD8+ T cells. For several donors, these clonotypes were likewise the leading ones in the CD3+CD56-NKG2C+ fraction.

The V and J genes are TRBV2 and TRBJ1-1; D gene unclear. Here the sequenced sample was CD4+ T cells sorted from PBMCs, taken approximately 13 days after vaccination. This TCR derives from a man aged 50 to 60 who received an inactivated influenza vaccine. The CDR3 region has the DNA TGTGCCAGCAGTACCAGACAGAACACTGAAGCTTTCTTT. Its translation is CASSTRQNTEAFF.